The 29 T cell receptor beta chains presented below share a single source sample, sequenced in a study of T cells after yellow fever vaccination. TCRdb re-analysed the 5' RACE reads in MiXCR, keeping a single row per CDR3 protein. The data hold almost 600,000 distinct CDR3 sequences, with less than 15% observed a single time. The sample consisted of PBMCs, taken on the day of the yellow fever booster vaccination. The receptor set was obtained from a young man who received the YFV17D yellow fever vaccine.

This clonotype has just a few counts. The V call is TRBV20-1, the J call TRBJ1-2; D is possibly TRBD1 (6 bases). The V gene lost 4 bases and the J gene lost 4 bases, with 16 bases spanning the gap. This CDR3 comprises 14 residues. Germline V gives CDR1 DFQATT, CDR2 SNEGSKA (reference sequence). CDR3 DNA sequence: TGCAGTGCTAATCAGGGGTTAGGGAGCTATGGCTACACCTTC. Translating it yields CSANQGLGSYGYTF.

This chain connects TRBV4-3 to TRBJ2-2, with D tentatively TRBD1 (6 bases). CDR1 LGHNA and CDR2 YSLEER come from the germline V gene. The V end lost 2 bases, the J end lost 9 bases, and 10 bases lay between the germline ends. The CDR3 is made up of 13 amino acids. CDR3 coding DNA: TGCGCCAGCAGCCAATTGGGGGCCTGGGAGCTGTTTTTT. Translated, it gives CASSQLGAWELFF.

This sequence joins TRBV7-2 and TRBJ1-1; D remains ambiguous. The CDR3 totals 13 residues. The ends were cut back, 2 bases at V and 8 bases at J, with 12 bases in the middle. Germline CDR1 SGHTA, CDR2 FQGNSA. The CDR3 loop reads CASSLYLGGEAFF. The DNA for the CDR3 is TGTGCCAGCAGCTTATATCTTGGAGGGGAAGCTTTCTTT.

In this sample, this clonotype turned up a few times. The genes are TRBV7-2 and TRBJ2-7, with D possibly TRBD1 on 6 matching bases. CDR1 is SGHTA, CDR2 FQGNSA, per germline. V lost 5 bases and J lost 3, with 14 bases in between. CDR3 length equals 14 residues. The CDR3 coding sequence is TGTGCCAGCAGCAGAACAGGGTACGGCTACGAGCAGTACTTC. Translation: CASSRTGYGYEQYF.

The rearrangement links TRBV20-1 to TRBJ2-7, with TRBD2 matching over 7 bases. V shed 2 bases, J shed 2 bases, and the junction held 9 bases outside the gene matches. There are 15 residues in the CDR3. Per the germline V gene, CDR1 is DFQATT and CDR2 is SNEGSKA (reference sequence). The CDR3 region is CSARIPTSSTYEQYF. The CDR3 DNA reads TGCAGTGCTAGAATCCCGACTAGCAGTACCTACGAGCAGTACTTC.

V usage is TRBV11-1 and J usage is TRBJ2-3; a possible D gene is TRBD2 (6 bases). Trimming shortened V by 5 bases and J by 4 bases, and 25 bases separated the two germline ends. The CDR3 is made up of 18 amino acids. Germline V gene sequence: CDR1 SGHAT, CDR2 FQDESV (reference sequence). CDR3 protein: CASSPQNPVAAEPDTQYF. CDR3 DNA: TGTGCCAGCAGCCCCCAGAATCCCGTAGCGGCCGAGCCAGATACGCAGTATTTT.

The chain employs TRBV28 and TRBJ1-2; D gene unclear. Trimming removed 3 bases at V and 10 bases at J, with 18 bases between. In germline, CDR1 is MDHEN, CDR2 SYDVKM. The CDR3 extends over 14 amino acids. CDR3 coding DNA: TGTGCCAGCAGTTTCACCGGGCCCCGGTTTGTCTACACCTTC. It specifies CASSFTGPRFVYTF.

The chain combines TRBV11-2 with TRBJ1-1; possibly TRBD1 for D (5 bases). Germline V gene data show CDR1 as SGHAT and CDR2 as FQNNGV. Trimming took 1 base from V and 3 from J, leaving 12 bases between them. This CDR3 contains 15 residues. Here the CDR3 DNA reads TGTGCCAGCAGCTTAGGGGGGGTCTTGGACACTGAAGCTTTCTTT. This gives the protein CASSLGGVLDTEAFF.

This clonotype turned up a few times. The V and J genes are TRBV6-1 and TRBJ2-7; 9 bases match TRBD2. The CDR3 loop spans 16 amino acids. The V gene end was trimmed by 5 bases and the J gene end by 5 bases; junction bases not matched to a gene: 13. Germline CDR1 is MNHNS and CDR2 is SASEGT. Here the CDR3 reads CASSTRGSGRVDEQYF. In DNA form, the CDR3 reads TGTGCCAGCAGTACCCGGGGTAGCGGGAGAGTCGACGAGCAGTACTTC.

The chain joins TRBV6-5 to TRBJ2-1; possible D gene TRBD2, 6 bases. Trimming took off 0 bases at V and 14 bases at J, with 11 bases between the two ends. Looked up from germline, CDR1 is MNHEY and CDR2 is SVGAGI. This CDR3 spans 12 amino acids. CDR3 protein: CASSYSGGNKFF. The CDR3 DNA sequence: TGTGCCAGCAGTTACTCGGGCGGGAACAAGTTCTTC.

This clonotype occurred a few times. The V call is TRBV4-3, the J call TRBJ2-3; no clear D gene. V lost 0 bases and J 6 bases, leaving 19 bases between the germline ends. This CDR3 has 17 amino acids. Germline CDR1 LGHNA, CDR2 YSLEER. The chain's CDR3 is CASSQDPSESGEDTQYF. For the CDR3, the DNA is TGCGCCAGCAGCCAAGATCCGAGCGAGAGTGGTGAGGATACGCAGTATTTT.

The gene calls are TRBV5-4 and TRBJ2-1, with 8 nucleotides matching TRBD1. There are 15 residues in the CDR3. Germline values: CDR1 SGHNT, CDR2 YYREEE (reference sequence). V lost 0 bases to trimming and J lost 6 bases; unmatched junction nucleotides: 5. CDR3 sequence reads: CASSLDNRGSNEQFF. DNA of the CDR3: TGTGCCAGCAGCTTGGACAACAGGGGGTCCAATGAGCAGTTCTTC.

In this sample, this clonotype turned up a few times. CDR3 in amino acids: CASRTRTGGNSPLHF. The CDR3, as DNA: TGTGCCAGCAGGACCCGGACAGGGGGTAATTCACCCCTCCACTTT. This chain connects TRBV12-3 or TRBV12-4 to TRBJ1-6, with TRBD1 identical over 10 bases. The CDR3 length is 15 residues. Trimming took 6 bases from V and 6 from J; bases not matched to a gene: 5.

In this sample, this clonotype turned up a few times. The chain employs TRBV7-9 and TRBJ2-3; TRBD2 matches 10 bases. The CDR3 loop spans 17 amino acids. Per the germline V gene, CDR1 is SEHNR and CDR2 is FQNEAQ (reference sequence). With 5 bases clipped from V and 4 bases from J, the junction kept 12 bases outside the gene matches. CDR3 sequence (DNA): TGTGCCAGCAGCCCCGGAACCCCTAGCGGGAGTTCAGATACGCAGTATTTT. Its protein product is CASSPGTPSGSSDTQYF.

This clonotype was seen at least ten times. This chain uses TRBV12-3 or TRBV12-4 with TRBJ2-3; 8 nucleotides agree with TRBD1. The CDR3 covers 15 residues. V lost 5 bases, J lost 1 base, and 5 bases stayed unmatched. CDR3 protein: CASSPMGQGTDTQYF. CDR3 coding DNA: TGTGCCAGCAGTCCCATGGGACAGGGCACAGATACGCAGTATTTT.

This clonotype was picked up a small number of times. The chain joins TRBV7-2 to TRBJ1-3, with D perhaps TRBD1 (6 bases). This CDR3 has 18 residues. Trimming cost V 4 bases and J 0 bases, with 19 bases left between them. The germline V gene has CDR1 SGHTA and CDR2 FQGNSA. Here the CDR3 reads CASSSPGAATPSGNTIYF. CDR3 nucleotide sequence: TGTGCCAGCAGCTCCCCGGGGGCAGCTACCCCCTCTGGAAACACCATATATTTT.

This chain connects TRBV6-2 or TRBV6-3 to TRBJ2-1; 8 positions agree with TRBD2. Germline loops: CDR1 MNHEY, CDR2 SVGEGT. This CDR3 is 15 amino acids long. V dropped 2 bases and J dropped 10; count of bases not matched to a gene: 10. The CDR3 DNA reads as TGTGCCAGCAGTTACCCCCTAGCGGGTGCACGCGAGCAGTTCTTC. Translation gives CASSYPLAGAREQFF.

This clonotype was counted only a few times. The V gene is TRBV6-2 or TRBV6-3, the J gene TRBJ2-7; D is uncertain. The CDR3 length is 15 residues. The V end lost 4 bases, the J end lost 3 bases, and 16 bases lay between the germline ends. The germline V gene has CDR1 MNHEY and CDR2 SVGEGT. Written as DNA, the CDR3 is TGTGCCAGCAGTTCCTTTCTCGGCTACTACTACGAGCAGTACTTC. Protein sequence: CASSSFLGYYYEQYF.

The sample holds a few counts of this clonotype. The V gene is TRBV12-3 or TRBV12-4, the J gene TRBJ2-3, with 7 nucleotides matching TRBD2. The CDR3 has 16 amino acids. J was trimmed by 4 bases and V by 3 bases; bases with no gene match: 10. CDR3 residues: CASSFPGLVGADTQYF. CDR3 coding DNA: TGTGCCAGCAGTTTCCCTGGACTAGTAGGGGCAGATACGCAGTATTTT.

This clonotype has a handful of counts. The chain uses TRBV29-1 and TRBJ1-2; the D gene is possibly TRBD1 (5 bases). The CDR3 is made up of 14 amino acids. Germline values: CDR1 SQVTM, CDR2 ANQGSEA. The V end was cut by 5 bases, the J end by 3 bases, with 16 bases between. As DNA, the CDR3 is TGCAGCGTTTCGGGTTGGGGGGACGACTATGGCTACACCTTC. It specifies CSVSGWGDDYGYTF.

This clonotype was picked up a small number of times. This sequence joins TRBV28 and TRBJ2-1, with D possibly being TRBD1 (6 bases). This CDR3 comprises 15 residues. Germline V gene sequence: CDR1 MDHEN, CDR2 SYDVKM. Deletions cut 7 bases from V and 0 bases from J, with 13 bases between. Written as DNA, the CDR3 is TGTGCCAGCACCCACTTGGACAGCTCCTACAATGAGCAGTTCTTC. It encodes CASTHLDSSYNEQFF.

This clonotype was seen more than once but under ten times. The chain uses TRBV27 and TRBJ1-2; D is perhaps TRBD1 (5 bases). The length of the CDR3 is 13 residues. Trimming removed 5 bases at V and 5 bases at J, with 12 bases between. The germline V gene has CDR1 MNHEY and CDR2 SMNVEV (reference sequence). CDR3 bases: TGTGCCAGCAGTACCGACAGCTTTTATGGCTACACCTTC. Protein: CASSTDSFYGYTF.

This clonotype has a handful of counts. The V gene is TRBV9, the J gene TRBJ2-3; 8 nucleotides align to TRBD1. Unmatched junction bases numbered 9, after V lost 0 bases and J lost 3 bases. Looked up from germline, CDR1 is SGDLS and CDR2 is YYNGEE. CDR3 length equals 17 residues. CDR3 in DNA: TGTGCCAGCAGCGTAGGGCCCGGACAGGGAATTACAGATACGCAGTATTTT. This sequence encodes CASSVGPGQGITDTQYF.

This clonotype has only a few counts. The chain employs TRBV20-1 and TRBJ2-7; D tentatively fits TRBD1 or TRBD2 (6 bases each). This CDR3 is built from 14 residues. The germline V gene encodes CDR1 DFQATT and CDR2 SNEGSKA (reference sequence). Trimming shortened V by 2 bases and J by 9 bases, and 20 bases separated the two germline ends. The CDR3 sequence: CSARSGDSTMGQYF. The CDR3 DNA sequence: TGCAGTGCTAGATCAGGGGACTCTACAATGGGGCAGTACTTC.

This clonotype came up many times. The chain combines TRBV10-2 with TRBJ2-7, with no clear D. There are 14 residues in the CDR3. Trimming removed 3 bases from V and 0 bases from J, with 9 bases in between. Germline V gene lookup returns CDR1 WSHSY and CDR2 SAAADI. CDR3 DNA: TGCGCCAGCAGTGATGGCGGCATCTCCTACGAGCAGTACTTC. The encoded protein is CASSDGGISYEQYF.

The J gene is TRBJ2-5, the V gene TRBV4-3; tentative D call: TRBD2 (5 bases). Trimming took off 4 bases at V and 5 bases at J, with 17 bases between the two ends. Germline CDR1 is LGHNA and CDR2 is YSLEER. The CDR3 spans 15 residues. The CDR3 coding sequence is TGCGCCAGCAGCCGAAACAGCGGAGGCGGGGAGACCCAGTACTTC. Protein sequence: CASSRNSGGGETQYF.

This chain joins TRBV7-2 and TRBJ1-5; D is possibly TRBD1 (5 bases). The CDR3 is 14 residues long. Trimming stripped 6 bases from V and 3 bases from J, with 12 bases between. Germline V gene data show CDR1 as SGHTA and CDR2 as FQGNSA. The CDR3 protein is CASSPQASNQPQHF. CDR3 bases: TGTGCCAGCAGTCCACAGGCCTCCAATCAGCCCCAGCATTTT.

The chain uses TRBV20-1 and TRBJ1-5; D is uncertain. The CDR3 consists of 13 residues. The V gene's germline CDR1 is DFQATT and CDR2 SNEGSKA (reference sequence). V was cut by 4 bases and J by 4 bases, with 11 bases left in between. The CDR3 DNA follows: TGCAGTGCTACCGGACTGTTTAATCAGCCCCAGCATTTT. It yields the protein CSATGLFNQPQHF.

V gene TRBV3-1 combines with J gene TRBJ2-7; D may be TRBD1 (6 bases). V was trimmed by 6 bases and J by 0 bases, leaving 18 bases between them. CDR3 length: 16 amino acids. The germline V gene encodes CDR1 LGHDT and CDR2 YNNKEL (reference sequence). CDR3 in DNA: TGTGCCAGCAGTAGGGCCGTGACAGGCCTCTCCTACGAGCAGTACTTC. Translated, it gives CASSRAVTGLSYEQYF.